The clone carrying this T cell receptor beta chain appeared many times. The CDR3 regions of TCR beta were amplified from RNA transcripts. First-round RT-PCR targeting the TCR CDR3 was performed with the HTBI primer set. One entry per CDR3 protein, called by TCRdb with MiXCR from the multiplex PCR reads. The data contain 300,000 to 450,000 distinct CDR3 sequences, about 13% of them singletons. The V end lost 6 bases, the J end lost 4 bases, and 18 bases lay between the germline ends. This CDR3 is built from 15 residues. The V gene's germline CDR1 is LGHNT and CDR2 FRNRAP. This record comes from a study of T cells in Graves' hyperthyroidism and ophthalmopathy.

The rearrangement joins TRBV12-5 to TRBJ1-1, with a weak D call TRBD1 (5 bases). The sample comprised blood. This receptor was identified in a woman aged 18-29 years with Graves' hyperthyroidism. The CDR3 coding sequence is TGTGCTAGTGGCATATCTGAGGGACTCGGCACTGAAGCTTTCTTT. As protein: CASGISEGLGTEAFF.